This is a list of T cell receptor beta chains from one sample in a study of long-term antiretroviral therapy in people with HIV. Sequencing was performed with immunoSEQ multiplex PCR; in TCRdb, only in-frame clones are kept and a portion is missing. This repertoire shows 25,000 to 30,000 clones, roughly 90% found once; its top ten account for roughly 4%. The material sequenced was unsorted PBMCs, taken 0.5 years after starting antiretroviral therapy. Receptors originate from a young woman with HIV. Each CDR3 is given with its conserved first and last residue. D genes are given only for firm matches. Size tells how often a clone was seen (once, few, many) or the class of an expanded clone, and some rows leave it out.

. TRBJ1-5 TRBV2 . TGTGCCAGCAGTGATGGAACAGACAATCAGCCCCAGCATTTT CASSDGTDNQPQHF
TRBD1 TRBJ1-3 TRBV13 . TGTGCCAGCAGCACCCGGGGACAGGGGGCTGGAAACACCATATATTTT CASSTRGQGAGNTIYF
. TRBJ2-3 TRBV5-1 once TGCGCCAGCAGCTTGGGACAGCGCGTCACAGATACGCAGTATTTT CASSLGQRVTDTQYF
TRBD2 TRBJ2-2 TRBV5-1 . TGCGCCAGCAGCTCCCTACTAGCGGGGAACACCGGGGAGCTGTTTTTT CASSSLLAGNTGELFF
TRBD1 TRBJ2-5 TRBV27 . TGTGCCAGCAGTGAGTCCGGGACAGGGTATAAGACCCAGTACTTC CASSESGTGYKTQYF
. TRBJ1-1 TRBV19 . TGTGCCAGTAGGGCAGCATCGGTCGGGAACACTGAAGCTTTCTTT CASRAASVGNTEAFF
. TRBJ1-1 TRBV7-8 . TGTGCCAGCAGCTTAGGGAAAAGGGTTGAAGCTTTCTTT CASSLGKRVEAFF
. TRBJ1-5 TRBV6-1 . TGTGCCAGCAGTGGCCTAGGGGAAGGCAATCAGCCCCAGCATTTT CASSGLGEGNQPQHF
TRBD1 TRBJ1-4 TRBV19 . TGTGCCAGTAAGAGGGGACAGAAAAATGAAAAACTGTTTTTT CASKRGQKNEKLFF
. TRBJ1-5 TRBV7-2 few TGTGCCAGCAGCCCAGGAAGGGACCGGTCTGTTAATCAGCCCCAGCATTTT CASSPGRDRSVNQPQHF
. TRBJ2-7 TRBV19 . TGTGCCAGTAGCCTCAGGGGGGCTAGCGACGCCTACGAGCAGTACTTC CASSLRGASDAYEQYF
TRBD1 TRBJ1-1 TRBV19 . TGTGCCAGTAGACAGGGGGTTAATGAAGCTTTCTTT CASRQGVNEAFF
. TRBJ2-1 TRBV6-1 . TGTGCCAGCAGTGAAGGGGGTTGGGGGAATGAGCAGTTCTTC CASSEGGWGNEQFF
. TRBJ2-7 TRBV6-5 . TGTGCCAGCAGTTATACCAAGCGGCCCCCCTACGAGCAGTACTTC CASSYTKRPPYEQYF
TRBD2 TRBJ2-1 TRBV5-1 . TGCGCCAGCAGCTTGACTAGCGGGATGGGGGATGAGCAGTTCTTC CASSLTSGMGDEQFF
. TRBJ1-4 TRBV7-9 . TGTGCCAGCAGCTTGAGTTTAACCGAAAAACTGTTTTTT CASSLSLTEKLFF
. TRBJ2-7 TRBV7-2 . TGTGCCAGCAGCTTAGGACAGGGAGGCGTCGACGAGCAGTACTTC CASSLGQGGVDEQYF
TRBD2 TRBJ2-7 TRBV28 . TGTGCCAGCAGTTTAACTAGCGGGAAATACGAGCAGTACTTC CASSLTSGKYEQYF
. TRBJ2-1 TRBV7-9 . TGTGCCAGCAGCTCCTCAAAGCTAGGTTTCGGTGAGCAGTTCTTC CASSSSKLGFGEQFF
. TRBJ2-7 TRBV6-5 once TGTGCCAGCTTGAAGGGATACGAGCAGTACTTC CASLKGYEQYF
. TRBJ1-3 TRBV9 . TGTGCCAGCAGCGTATTAGAGGCTGGAAACACCATATATTTT CASSVLEAGNTIYF
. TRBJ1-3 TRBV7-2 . TGTGCCAGCAGTTTCTCCGGTGGGGCTGGAAACACCATATATTTT CASSFSGGAGNTIYF
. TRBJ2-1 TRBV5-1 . TGCGCCAGCAGCTTACTACAAGGCGACTCCTACAATGAGCAGTTCTTC CASSLLQGDSYNEQFF
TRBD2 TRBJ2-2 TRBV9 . TGTGCCAGCAGCGTAAGTGTAGCGGGAGGGACCGGGGAGCTGTTTTTT CASSVSVAGGTGELFF
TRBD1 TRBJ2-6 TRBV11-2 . TGTGCCAGCAGCCCGACGACAGGGGGGTATACTGGGGCCAACGTCCTGACTTTC CASSPTTGGYTGANVLTF
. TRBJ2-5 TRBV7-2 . TGTGCCAGCAGCTTGGGGACGTTTCAAGAGACCCAGTACTTC CASSLGTFQETQYF
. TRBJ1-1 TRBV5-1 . TGCGCCAGCAGCCAACGCGCTCCGGGGGAGGGCACTGAAGCTTTCTTT CASSQRAPGEGTEAFF